These 29 T cell receptor beta chains originate from one sample sequenced in a study of PD-L1 blockade in urothelial cancer. Assay: immunoSEQ multiplex PCR; the TCRdb copy retains only in-frame clones and omits some. Altogether about 38,000 clones are present, approximately 86% being singletons, with the ten largest covering 24%. Noted time point: peripheral blood 6 weeks after treatment start. The material was PBMCs, obtained around atezolizumab (anti-PD-L1) treatment. Receptors were obtained from a man aged 55-75 years with urothelial cancer.

V and J are TRBV27 and TRBJ1-5; TRBD1 matches at 8 bases. The CDR3 has 15 residues. Germline CDR1 is MNHEY and CDR2 is SMNVEV (reference sequence). V trimming: 6 bases; J trimming: 1 base; junction bases outside the gene matches: 5. Written as DNA, the CDR3 is TGTGCCAGCAGGTCAGGGGGCGTCAGCAATCAGCCCCAGCATTTT. This translates into CASRSGGVSNQPQHF.

The table lists this clone with a count of one. The V gene is TRBV2, the J gene TRBJ1-5; TRBD1 aligns across 8 bases. The CDR3 is 15 amino acids. Germline V gene lookup returns CDR1 SNHLY and CDR2 FYNNEI. V dropped 6 bases and J dropped 1; count of bases not matched to a gene: 5. Here the CDR3 DNA reads TGTGCCAGCAGCTGGGACAGGAGGAGCAATCAGCCCCAGCATTTT. Its protein is CASSWDRRSNQPQHF. Full variable domain (outside the CDR3, taken from reference TRBV2 and TRBJ1-5): EPEVTQTPSHQVTQMGQEVILRCVPISNHLYFYWYRQILGQKVEFLVSFYNNEISEKSEIFDDQFSVERPDGSNFTLKIRSTKLEDSAMYFCASSWDRRSNQPQHFGDGTRLSIL.

The rearrangement links TRBV6-1 to TRBJ1-5; unclear D gene. The CDR3 length is 12 residues. Between the trimmed V and J ends, which lost 6 bases and 4 bases, there was a span of 7 bases. Per the germline V gene, CDR1 is MNHNS and CDR2 is SASEGT. The DNA for the CDR3 is TGTGCCAGCAGCCTTCAGAATCAGCCCCAGCATTTT. This translates into CASSLQNQPQHF.

The chain recombines TRBV7-9 with TRBJ1-5, with D perhaps TRBD1 (5 bases). The CDR3 covers 15 residues. V gave up 5 bases and J gave up 2 bases, with 13 bases separating them. CDR1 and CDR2 (germline): SEHNR, FQNEAQ (reference sequence). CDR3 sequence (DNA): TGTGCCAGCAGCCCCGGGCGGGGCGGCAATCAGCCCCAGCATTTT. Protein: CASSPGRGGNQPQHF.

V gene TRBV7-2 combines with J gene TRBJ2-3; 9 bases are a match to TRBD2. V shed 6 bases and J 5 bases; nucleotides not matched to a gene: 12. The CDR3 runs 16 residues. Germline loops: CDR1 SGHTA, CDR2 FQGNSA. Here the CDR3 reads CASSAGGRTTLDTQYF. The CDR3 coding sequence is TGTGCCAGCAGTGCGGGGGGGCGGACGACTCTAGATACGCAGTATTTT.

In its sample, this clone was seen once. J is TRBJ1-6 and V is TRBV30; D is unclear. The CDR3 consists of 15 residues. In germline, CDR1 is GTSNPN, CDR2 SVGIG (reference sequence). V was trimmed by 4 bases and J by 0 bases, leaving 10 bases between them. The CDR3 DNA is TGTGCCTGGAACGAGGGAAGCTCCTATAATTCACCCCTCCACTTT. This encodes CAWNEGSSYNSPLHF.

The chain couples TRBV5-6 to TRBJ1-5; 7 bases line up with TRBD1. Germline CDR1 is SGHDT and CDR2 is YYEEEE. This CDR3 has 14 residues. Trimming removed 4 bases from V and 4 bases from J; junction bases left unmatched: 5. The CDR3 bases are TGTGCCAGCAGCGTTAGACAGGGAAATCAGCCCCAGCATTTT. Translated, it gives CASSVRQGNQPQHF.

This clone was found once. The chain joins TRBV7-8 to TRBJ2-5; TRBD1 aligns across 7 bases. Germline CDR1 and CDR2: SGHVS and FQNEAQ. The V segment lost 5 bases and the J segment 1 base; nucleotides outside the gene matches: 4. The CDR3 contains 14 residues. The CDR3 sequence is CASSQRDSQETQYF. The CDR3 DNA is TGTGCCAGCAGCCAACGGGACAGCCAAGAGACCCAGTACTTC.

V is TRBV7-8 and J is TRBJ1-4; 12 positions agree with TRBD1. The CDR3 is made up of 17 amino acids. Per germline, CDR1 SGHVS and CDR2 FQNEAQ. With V trimmed by 1 base and J by 5 bases, 5 bases remained unmatched. The CDR3 protein is CASSLVGQGASNEKLFF. In DNA, the CDR3 is TGTGCCAGCAGCTTAGTGGGACAGGGGGCCTCAAATGAAAAACTGTTTTTT. Supplemented by reference TRBV7-8 and TRBJ1-4, the full variable domain reads GAGVSQSPRYKVAKRGQDVALRCDPISGHVSLFWYQQALGQGPEFLTYFQNEAQLDKSGLPSDRFFAERPEGSVSTLKIQRTQQEDSAVYLCASSLVGQGASNEKLFFGSGTQLSVL.

The chain links TRBV30 to TRBJ1-5; D is perhaps TRBD1 (5 bases). The V end lost 0 bases, the J end lost 6 bases, and 12 bases lay between the germline ends. Germline-derived CDR1 and CDR2 are GTSNPN and SVGIG (reference sequence). The CDR3 spans 14 residues. CDR3 coding DNA: TGTGCCTGGAGTGTAGCAGGGAGGATTCAGCCCCAGCATTTT. Its translation is CAWSVAGRIQPQHF.

This sequence joins TRBV9 and TRBJ1-1, with 8 bases aligning to TRBD1. J gave up 4 bases and V 0 bases, and 5 bases lay outside the gene matches. Per the germline V gene, CDR1 is SGDLS and CDR2 is YYNGEE. CDR3 size: 15 residues. CDR3 loop: CASSVEDRDGTEAFF. The CDR3 region has the DNA TGTGCCAGCAGCGTAGAGGACAGGGATGGCACTGAAGCTTTCTTT.

The chain uses TRBV5-8 and TRBJ2-7, with TRBD2 identical over 8 bases. The CDR3 spans 14 residues. Germline CDR1 SGHTS, CDR2 YDEGEE. Trimming removed 3 bases from V and 3 bases from J; junction bases left unmatched: 5. The CDR3 protein is CASSWPAGVYEQYF. Written as DNA, the CDR3 is TGTGCCAGCAGCTGGCCAGCGGGAGTCTACGAGCAGTACTTC. The full variable domain, rest sourced from reference TRBV5-8 and TRBJ2-7, is EAGVTQSPTHLIKTRGQQATLRCSPISGHTSVYWYQQALGLGLQFLLWYDEGEERNRGNFPPRFSGRQFPNYSSELNVNALELEDSALYLCASSWPAGVYEQYFGPGTRLTVT.

This clone appeared a few times. This CDR3 is CSVSSGSLRNEQFF. In DNA form, the CDR3 reads TGCAGCGTTAGTAGCGGGAGTCTTAGGAATGAGCAGTTCTTC. The chain joins TRBV29-1 to TRBJ2-1; 9 bases fit TRBD2. Germline loops: CDR1 SQVTM, CDR2 ANQGSEA. The CDR3 is 14 residues long. With 5 bases clipped from V and 7 bases from J, the junction kept 9 bases outside the gene matches.

V gene TRBV5-1 combines with J gene TRBJ2-1, with D perhaps TRBD1 (7 bases). The CDR3 is 16 residues long. From germline, CDR1 is SGHRS and CDR2 YFSETQ. V lost 5 bases to trimming and J lost 4 bases, with 19 bases between them. The CDR3 region has the DNA TGCGCCAGCAGGGGCGGGGAGGCAGGGGGGTACAATGAGCAGTTCTTC. As protein: CASRGGEAGGYNEQFF.

The chain couples TRBV11-2 to TRBJ1-2, with D uncertain. The CDR3 contains 13 residues. Germline CDR1 and CDR2: SGHAT and FQNNGV. Trimming took 0 bases from V and 7 from J, leaving 9 bases between them. The CDR3 spells CASSLDLVSGYTF. CDR3 nucleotides: TGTGCCAGCAGCTTAGATCTTGTTTCTGGCTACACCTTC.

V and J are TRBV5-6 and TRBJ2-4, with 8 bases aligning to TRBD1. The CDR3 is 14 amino acids. After removal of 4 bases from V and 5 bases from J, the junction contained 5 bases not matched to a gene. Germline V gene data show CDR1 as SGHDT and CDR2 as YYEEEE. This chain's CDR3 is CASSPGTGENIQYF. CDR3 sequence (DNA): TGTGCCAGCAGCCCTGGGACAGGAGAAAACATTCAGTACTTC.

V and J are TRBV2 and TRBJ1-2; TRBD1 might be the D (6 bases). The ends were cut back, 5 bases at V and 2 bases at J, with 9 bases in the middle. Germline-derived CDR1 and CDR2 are SNHLY and FYNNEI. The CDR3 sequence is 13 residues long. CDR3: CASSTQGNYGYTF. CDR3 nucleotides: TGTGCCAGCAGTACCCAGGGGAACTATGGCTACACCTTC.

V gene TRBV30 combines with J gene TRBJ1-5, with 9 bases that match TRBD1. Germline V gene data show CDR1 as GTSNPN and CDR2 as SVGIG (reference sequence). The CDR3 is 15 amino acids. V shed 5 bases and J 3 bases; nucleotides not matched to a gene: 8. Here the CDR3 DNA reads TGTGCCTGGGGGACAGGGACATTTGTCAATCAGCCCCAGCATTTT. It yields the protein CAWGTGTFVNQPQHF.

This clone has only a few counts. The chain combines TRBV30 with TRBJ1-1; unclear D gene. The V gene's germline CDR1 is GTSNPN and CDR2 SVGIG (reference sequence). The CDR3 spans 12 residues. Deletions cut 4 bases from V and 8 bases from J, with 14 bases between. CDR3 DNA sequence: TGTGCCTGGACCCGCATGACACCCGAAGCTTTCTTT. Translation: CAWTRMTPEAFF.

The chain uses TRBV18 and TRBJ2-1; tentative D call: TRBD2 (5 bases). Germline loops: CDR1 KGHSH, CDR2 LQKENI. V was pared by 0 bases and J by 6 bases, with 12 bases between. The CDR3 has 15 amino acids. This chain's CDR3 is CASSPPWTGGNEQFF. The CDR3, as DNA: TGTGCCAGCTCACCACCTTGGACCGGAGGCAATGAGCAGTTCTTC.

V is TRBV19 and J is TRBJ2-1; D gene unclear. The CDR3 consists of 16 residues. V dropped 5 bases and J dropped 7 bases, with 21 bases sitting between them. CDR1 is LNHDA, CDR2 SQIVND, per germline (reference sequence). The CDR3 DNA follows: TGTGCCAGTAGTCCCCAACAGTCGCGCCCCCTTAATGAGCAGTTCTTC. It codes for CASSPQQSRPLNEQFF.

This chain connects TRBV30 to TRBJ1-6; a weak D match, TRBD1 (5 bases). Trimming removed 1 base from V and 7 bases from J, with 5 bases in between. The CDR3 contains 12 residues. The germline V gene encodes CDR1 GTSNPN and CDR2 SVGIG (reference sequence). The CDR3 nucleotides read TGTGCCTGGAGTGCAGGGAATTCACCCCTCCACTTT. Amino acid sequence: CAWSAGNSPLHF. The variable domain in full, completed from reference TRBV30 and TRBJ1-6, reads SQTIHQWPATLVQPVGSPLSLECTVEGTSNPNLYWYRQAAGRGLQLLFYSVGIGQISSEVPQNLSASRPQDRQFILSSKKLLLSDSGFYLCAWSAGNSPLHFGNGTRLTVT.

This clone was observed a single time. The chain carries TRBV7-3 and TRBJ2-1, with TRBD2 identical over 10 bases. CDR1 SGHTA and CDR2 FQGTGA come from the germline V gene. The CDR3 runs to 18 residues. The trim removed 5 bases at V and 0 bases at J, leaving 10 bases unmatched. The CDR3 here is CASSPRPSGGSSYNEQFF. The CDR3 DNA follows: TGTGCCAGCAGCCCTCGTCCTAGCGGGGGAAGCTCCTACAATGAGCAGTTCTTC.

This chain links TRBV13 with TRBJ1-2, with D possibly being TRBD1 (6 bases). The CDR3 totals 14 residues. Germline CDR1 reads PRHDT; CDR2 reads FYEKMQ (reference sequence). Trimming took 2 bases from V and 8 from J, leaving 15 bases between them. The CDR3 reads CASSLQGRPGGYTF. The DNA of the CDR3 is TGTGCCAGCAGCTTACAGGGGCGTCCGGGGGGCTACACCTTC.

This sequence joins TRBV27 and TRBJ1-1; D is undetermined. The ends were cut back, 5 bases at V and 3 bases at J, with 7 bases in the middle. The CDR3 is 12 amino acids. From germline, CDR1 is MNHEY and CDR2 SMNVEV (reference sequence). The chain's CDR3 is CASSNSYTEAFF. Written as DNA, the CDR3 is TGTGCCAGCAGTAACAGCTACACTGAAGCTTTCTTT.

This chain connects TRBV5-1 to TRBJ2-5; weak D call: TRBD2 (6 bases). Between the trimmed V and J ends, which lost 4 bases and 2 bases, there was a span of 12 bases. Germline values: CDR1 SGHRS, CDR2 YFSETQ. The CDR3 covers 14 residues. CDR3 DNA: TGCGCCAGCAGCCTAGGACTACCTCAAGAGACCCAGTACTTC. Its translation: CASSLGLPQETQYF.

The CDR3 nucleotides are TGCGCCAGCAGCCCGAGGGGGGGAACAAGCACAGATACGCAGTATTTT. Translated: CASSPRGGTSTDTQYF. V and J are TRBV5-1 and TRBJ2-3; tentatively, D is TRBD2 (7 bases). Trimming left V 4 bases short and J 0 bases short, with 15 bases between. The length of the CDR3 is 16 residues. The germline CDR1 and CDR2 sequences are SGHRS and YFSETQ.

This rearrangement joins TRBV6-1 to TRBJ2-5; 11 nucleotides match TRBD2. Unmatched junction bases numbered 7, after V lost 8 bases and J lost 5 bases. CDR1 MNHNS and CDR2 SASEGT come from the germline V gene. The CDR3 runs 14 residues. The CDR3 spells CASGPTSGSETQYF. The CDR3 bases are TGTGCCAGCGGACCAACTAGCGGGAGCGAGACCCAGTACTTC.

This rearrangement joins TRBV9 to TRBJ2-1; 8 nucleotides agree with TRBD2. Per germline, CDR1 SGDLS and CDR2 YYNGEE. CDR3 length: 15 amino acids. The J segment lost 3 bases and the V segment lost 0 bases, leaving 2 bases of the junction unmatched. The CDR3 loop reads CASSVVAGNYNEQFF. The DNA of the CDR3 is TGTGCCAGCAGCGTAGTAGCGGGGAACTACAATGAGCAGTTCTTC.